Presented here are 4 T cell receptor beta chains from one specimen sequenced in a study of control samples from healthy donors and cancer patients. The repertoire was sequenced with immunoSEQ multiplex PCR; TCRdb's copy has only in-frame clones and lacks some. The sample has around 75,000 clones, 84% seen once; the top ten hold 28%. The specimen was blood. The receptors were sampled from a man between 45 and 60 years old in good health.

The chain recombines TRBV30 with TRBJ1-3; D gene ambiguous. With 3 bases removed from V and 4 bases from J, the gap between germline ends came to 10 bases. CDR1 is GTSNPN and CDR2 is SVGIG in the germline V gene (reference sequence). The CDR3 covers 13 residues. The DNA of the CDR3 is TGTGCCTGGAGACTGGGAGGAGGAAACACCATATATTTT. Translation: CAWRLGGGNTIYF.

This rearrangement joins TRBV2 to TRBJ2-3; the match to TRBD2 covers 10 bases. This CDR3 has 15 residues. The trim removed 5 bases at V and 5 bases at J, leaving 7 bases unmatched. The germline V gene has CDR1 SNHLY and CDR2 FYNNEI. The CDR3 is CASSIGSGGKDTQYF. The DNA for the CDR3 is TGTGCCAGCAGTATCGGTAGCGGGGGGAAAGATACGCAGTATTTT.

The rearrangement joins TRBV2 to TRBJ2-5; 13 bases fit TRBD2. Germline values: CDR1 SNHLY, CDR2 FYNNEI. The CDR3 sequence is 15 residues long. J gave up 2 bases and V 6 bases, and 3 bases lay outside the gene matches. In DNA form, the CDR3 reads TGTGCCAGCAGCCCACTAGCGGGGGGGCAAGAGACCCAGTACTTC. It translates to CASSPLAGGQETQYF.

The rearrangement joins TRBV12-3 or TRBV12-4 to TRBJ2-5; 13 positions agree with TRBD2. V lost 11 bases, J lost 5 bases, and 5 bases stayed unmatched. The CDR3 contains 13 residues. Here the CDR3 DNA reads TGTGCCGTCGGACTAGCGGGAGCGGAGACCCAGTACTTC. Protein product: CAVGLAGAETQYF.